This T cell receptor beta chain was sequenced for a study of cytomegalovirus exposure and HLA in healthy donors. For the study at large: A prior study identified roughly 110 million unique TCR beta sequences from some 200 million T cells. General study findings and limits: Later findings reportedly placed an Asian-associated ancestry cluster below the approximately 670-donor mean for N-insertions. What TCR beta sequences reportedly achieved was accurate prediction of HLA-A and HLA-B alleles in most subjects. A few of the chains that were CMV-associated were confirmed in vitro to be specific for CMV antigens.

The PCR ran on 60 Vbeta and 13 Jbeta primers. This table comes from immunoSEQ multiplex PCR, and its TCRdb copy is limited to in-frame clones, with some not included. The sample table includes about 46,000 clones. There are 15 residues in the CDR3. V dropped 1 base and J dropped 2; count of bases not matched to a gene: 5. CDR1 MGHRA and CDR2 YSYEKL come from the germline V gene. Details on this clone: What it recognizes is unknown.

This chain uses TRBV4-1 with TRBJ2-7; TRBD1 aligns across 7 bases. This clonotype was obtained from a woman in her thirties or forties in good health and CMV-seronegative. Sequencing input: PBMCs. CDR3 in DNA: TGCGCCAGCAGCCAAGGACAGGGAGTACCCTACGAGCAGTACTTC. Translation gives CASSQGQGVPYEQYF.